The 3 T cell receptor beta chains given below trace back to one sample, sequenced in a study of monozygotic twins with inflammatory bowel disease. No DNA is given; TCRdb re-called the 5' RACE reads and lists each CDR3 protein once. Its table lists some 170,000 distinct CDR3 sequences. Sample: blood. Receptor source: a human donor with ulcerative colitis or Crohn's disease, or a healthy co-twin of an affected twin (not recorded which).

The rearrangement uses TRBV5-6 and TRBJ2-1; the D gene TCRdb calls, TRBD1, cannot be checked with no DNA. The CDR3 covers 18 residues. Germline values: CDR1 SGHDT, CDR2 YYEEEE. CDR3 sequence reads: CASSPGATSQGRDNEQFF.

V gene TRBV7-2 combines with J gene TRBJ2-2; TCRdb selects TRBD1, and the lack of DNA leaves this call unchecked. CDR3 size: 15 residues. CDR1 and CDR2 (germline): SGHTA, FQGNSA. This chain's CDR3 is CASSLVGGITGELFF.

V usage is TRBV15 and J usage is TRBJ2-4; TCRdb lists TRBD2, though no DNA is available to test this call. CDR3 length: 15 residues. In germline, CDR1 is LNHNV, CDR2 YYDKDF (reference sequence). This CDR3 reads CATSRAGGRANIQYF.